The 5 T cell receptor beta chains given below trace back to one sample, sequenced in a study of T cells in localized non-small cell lung cancer (dated by TCRdb to 2020 to 2022). Library preparation used the immunoSEQ multiplex PCR assay. Sourced from immuneACCESS, this table was stored by TCRdb with only in-frame sequences that have V and J called. A share of the clones is absent; for the studies checked, an unresolved V gene accounts for under half, and the remainder has no known explanation. This sample holds some 39,000 clones; about four fifths were observed only once. The ten largest clones represent around a third of the sample. Source: PBMCs, taken before any cancer treatment. The receptors shown here come from a woman between 40 and 69 years old with stage II squamous cell lung carcinoma.

Comment on this clone: An end of the junction does not agree with germline; a read error may underlie this. This sequence joins TRBV7-9 and TRBJ1-2; D call uncertain. The CDR3 consists of 16 residues. Germline V lookup: CDR1 SEHNR, CDR2 FQNEAQ (reference sequence). CDR3 loop: CASSQDRTTLDYGYTF. The CDR3 DNA reads as TGCGCCAGCAGCCAAGATCGAACAACCCTGGACTATGGCTACACCTTC.

The chain is built from TRBV19 and TRBJ2-7, with TRBD2 matching over 9 bases. Germline loops: CDR1 LNHDA, CDR2 SQIVND (reference sequence). The CDR3 contains 13 residues. V was pared by 10 bases and J by 0 bases, with 4 bases of the junction left unmatched. The CDR3, as DNA: TGTGCCACGAGCGGGAGGAGCTCCTACGAGCAGTACTTC. Amino acids: CATSGRSSYEQYF.

Worth noting for this clone: No conserved phenylalanine or tryptophan is present at the end of the CDR3, so a read error is the likely explanation. The limits of the CDR3 on the DNA are not certain, so only TCRdb's listed CDR3 is given. V is TRBV30 and J is TRBJ1-1. 12 amino acids form the CDR3, both terminal residues included. CDR1 and CDR2 (germline): GTSNPN, SVGIG (reference sequence). This CDR3 reads CAWSVRGPGGIG.

The chain couples TRBV4-3 to TRBJ2-1, with D possibly matching TRBD1 (6 bases). V was trimmed by 0 bases and J by 3 bases, leaving 12 bases between them. Looked up from germline, CDR1 is LGHNA and CDR2 is YSLEER. The CDR3 runs to 16 residues. The CDR3 here is CASSQDHQGLYNEQFF. CDR3 DNA: TGCGCCAGCAGCCAAGATCACCAGGGGCTCTACAATGAGCAGTTCTTC.

The rearrangement links TRBV19 to TRBJ1-2, with 8 positions matching TRBD1. CDR3 length equals 15 residues. Germline CDR1 reads LNHDA; CDR2 reads SQIVND (reference sequence). The V gene end was trimmed by 5 bases and the J gene end by 0 bases; junction bases not matched to a gene: 5. CDR3 region: CASSPDRGTNYGYTF. The DNA for the CDR3 is TGTGCCAGTAGTCCCGACAGGGGAACTAACTATGGCTACACCTTC.